The 3 T cell receptor beta chains below come from one sample, sequenced in a study of CD8 T cells in ankylosing spondylitis. Each CDR3 protein is one row after TCRdb ran MiXCR on the 5' RACE reads. This table has 130,000 or so distinct CDR3 sequences, around 7% appearing once. The sample taken for sequencing was blood, either unsorted or a sorted T cell fraction (not recorded which). The receptors were gathered from a male donor with ankylosing spondylitis or in good health (not recorded which).

This clonotype was observed at least ten times. The chain carries TRBV20-1 and TRBJ2-3; 8 nucleotides agree with TRBD2. The CDR3 is 14 amino acids. The germline CDR1 and CDR2 sequences are DFQATT and SNEGSKA (reference sequence). Losses at the gene ends were 6 bases for V and 4 bases for J; bases not matched to a gene: 9. DNA for the CDR3: TGCAGTGCCCGTGGCACTAGCGGTGCAGATACGCAGTATTTT. This translates into CSARGTSGADTQYF.

This clonotype was recorded many times. The chain couples TRBV18 to TRBJ1-1; D may be TRBD1 (6 bases). The CDR3 length is 13 residues. Germline-derived CDR1 and CDR2 are KGHSH and LQKENI. V was cut by 3 bases and J by 5 bases, with 10 bases left in between. The CDR3 DNA is TGTGCCAGCTCACCCAGCACAGGGACTGAAGCTTTCTTT. It encodes CASSPSTGTEAFF.

In its sample, this clonotype was seen many times. The chain has TRBV14 and TRBJ2-3, with 9 positions matching TRBD2. The CDR3 loop spans 16 amino acids. V dropped 4 bases and J dropped 3; count of bases not matched to a gene: 8. Per germline, CDR1 SGHDN and CDR2 FVKESK. The CDR3: CASSRIAGVVTDTQYF. The DNA of the CDR3 is TGTGCCAGCAGCCGGATAGCGGGAGTTGTGACAGATACGCAGTATTTT.